This T cell receptor beta chain was identified during a study of response to subunit inactivated influenza vaccine. This CDR3 comprises 15 residues. Germline CDR1 and CDR2: MGHRA and YSYEKL. A word on this clonotype: One end of the junction is discordant with germline, which a read error may explain.

TCRdb re-analysed the RT-PCR reads in MiXCR, keeping a single row per CDR3 protein. The sample has about 540,000 distinct CDR3 sequences; under 30% are singletons. The sample was also reused in another study, on T cells expressing NK-cell markers. From that second work: As the method of synthesis, 5'RACE template switching with UMIs yielded TCR beta cDNA. Repertoire data for TCR beta were derived from sorted T cells (CD3+CD56+NKG2C+, CD3+CD56+NKG2C- and CD3+CD56-NKG2C+). The eight sequenced donors comprised seven who were HCMV-seropositive and one who was seronegative. With an anti-gamma-delta TCR antibody, sorting in several experiments was kept to alpha-beta TCR T cells. A few donors' CD3+CD56-NKG2C+ cells were dominated by the same clonotypes.

The chain combines TRBV4-1 with TRBJ1-4; D gene uncertain. This TCR was sampled from a man in his forties or fifties who received an inactivated influenza vaccine. The sequencing here drew on CD4+ T cells sorted from PBMCs, taken 11 to 12 days after vaccination. CDR3: CASSQEWQLNDKLFF. The DNA for the CDR3 is TGCGCCAGCAGCCAAGAATGGCAGCTCAATGATAAACTGTTTTTT.